The rows below give T cell receptor beta chains drawn from one sample of a study of blood T cell repertoires in COVID-19. Assay: immunoSEQ multiplex PCR; the TCRdb copy retains only in-frame clones and omits some. The repertoire holds tens of thousands of clones, with approximately 78% as singletons. Sequences were obtained from peripheral blood. The receptors here all came from a human donor in a cohort sampled during active COVID-19. Each CDR3 is given without its conserved first and last residue.

J gene,V gene,CDR3 protein
TRBJ2-7,TRBV7-9,ASRPTGGEQY
TRBJ2-3,TRBV19,ASSTPGLQSLAGETLSTDTQY
TRBJ2-7,TRBV7-2,ASSTFRTGIYEQY
TRBJ1-5,TRBV19,ASSIGRGRNSNQPQH
TRBJ2-7,TRBV15,ATSREAGIYEQY
TRBJ2-7,TRBV6-2/TRBV6-3,ASSYESGQIYEQY
TRBJ1-2,TRBV18,ASSPTEGAYGYT
TRBJ1-2,TRBV7-3,ASSPGTGYGYT
TRBJ2-5,TRBV5-6,ASSLGTSGSPLRRETQY
TRBJ2-7,TRBV28,ASSRTSSEQY
TRBJ2-7,TRBV3-1/TRBV3-2,ASSPQGSGRGGRQY
TRBJ1-1,TRBV6-6,ASSWISGGDRAGAF
TRBJ2-7,TRBV2,ASSESGGIYEQY
TRBJ2-7,TRBV5-6,ASTPGGEGLSYEQY
TRBJ1-1,TRBV30,AWDRLGTEAF
TRBJ2-1,TRBV6-5,ASRALLAPYNEQF
TRBJ2-7,TRBV10-3,AISPEGPYEQY
TRBJ2-1,TRBV5-6,ASSPGGLANNEQF
TRBJ2-3,TRBV5-1,ASSSRGIPTTDTQY
TRBJ2-5,TRBV12-3/TRBV12-4,ASGRSGTETQY
TRBJ2-2,TRBV7-2,ASSLEGLAGGPLTGELF
TRBJ2-5,TRBV7-9,ASSLRTREQETQY
TRBJ2-5,TRBV29-1,SVELFRQGVPQRRTQY
TRBJ2-2,TRBV5-4,ASSLAGTSTGELF